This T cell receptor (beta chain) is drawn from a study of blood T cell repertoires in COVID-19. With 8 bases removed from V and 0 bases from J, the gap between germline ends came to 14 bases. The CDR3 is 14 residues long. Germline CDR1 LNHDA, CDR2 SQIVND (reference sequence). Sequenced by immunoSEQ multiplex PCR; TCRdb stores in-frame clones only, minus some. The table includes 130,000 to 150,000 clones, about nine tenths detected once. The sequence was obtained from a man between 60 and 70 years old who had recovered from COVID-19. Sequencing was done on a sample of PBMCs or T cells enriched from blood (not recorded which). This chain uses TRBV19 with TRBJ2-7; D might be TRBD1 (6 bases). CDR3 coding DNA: TGTGCCAGTCGTCAAGGACAGACCTCCTACGAGCAGTACTTC. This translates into CASRQGQTSYEQYF. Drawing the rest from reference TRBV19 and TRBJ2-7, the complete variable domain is DGGITQSPKYLFRKEGQNVTLSCEQNLNHDAMYWYRQDPGQGLRLIYYSQIVNDFQKGDIAEGYSVSREKKESFPLTVTSAQKNPTAFYLCASRQGQTSYEQYFGPGTRLTVT.